These 2 T cell receptor beta chains were all obtained from the same sample, sequenced in a study of vaccination effects on CD4 cells after COVID-19. The method was immunoSEQ multiplex PCR; TCRdb's version includes in-frame clones alone and lacks a portion of them. Of about 74,000 clones listed, 75% to 80% are singletons. Antigen specificity for these receptors is unknown. Following a roughly 10-day culture, CD4+ T cells were purified. The sequencing used CD4+ T cells from PBMCs cultured without peptide, collected before COVID-19 vaccination. These receptors were taken from a human donor who received a COVID-19 vaccine.

This clone was observed once. The chain is built from TRBV21-1 and TRBJ2-7. TRBV21-1 is listed as a pseudogene. The CDR3 runs 16 residues. DNA of the CDR3: TGTGCCAGCAGCAAAGATGTTGCAGGCCACTATTACGAGCAGTACGTC. Translation: CASSKDVAGHYYEQYV.

This clone has just a few counts. This chain links TRBV12-5 with TRBJ2-1, with D possibly matching TRBD2 (5 bases). This CDR3 spans 15 amino acids. Trimming pared 1 base from V and 6 bases from J, leaving 13 bases between. Germline V CDR1 and CDR2: LGHNT, FRNRAP. CDR3 residues: CASGLGLSRRNEQFF. CDR3 bases: TGTGCTAGTGGTTTGGGACTAAGTAGACGCAATGAGCAGTTCTTC. Based on the CDR3 plus reference TRBV12-5 and TRBJ2-1, the full variable domain is DARVTQTPRHKVTEMGQEVTMRCQPILGHNTVFWYRQTMMQGLELLAYFRNRAPLDDSGMPKDRFSAEMPDATLATLKIQPSEPRDSAVYFCASGLGLSRRNEQFFGPGTRLTVL.